Below are 13 T cell receptor beta chains sequenced from a single sample in a study of neurological immune-mediated disorders. Time point noted: longitudinal time-point 1 (baseline). TCRdb reprocessed the 5' RACE reads with MiXCR, giving one entry per CDR3 protein. The table has roughly 36,000 distinct CDR3 sequences, approximately 3% seen once; the top ten hold approximately 8.4%. Sequencing input: PBMCs. The origin of the receptors is an older woman with multiple sclerosis.

This clonotype appeared many times. The chain recombines TRBV7-6 with TRBJ1-6; a possible D gene is TRBD1 (5 bases). CDR1 is SGHVS and CDR2 is FNYEAQ in the germline V gene. Trimming removed 3 bases at V and 8 bases at J, with 14 bases between. The CDR3 loop spans 15 amino acids. The CDR3 DNA sequence: TGTGCCAGCAGCTTCGGAGGGACCGGGGATTCACCCCTCCACTTT. Translating gives CASSFGGTGDSPLHF.

This clonotype was observed many times. The chain links TRBV4-2 to TRBJ2-7, with 13 bases identical to TRBD2. The CDR3 spans 15 residues. J gave up 6 bases and V 4 bases, and 6 bases lay outside the gene matches. Per germline, CDR1 LGHNA and CDR2 YNFKEQ. The CDR3: CASSRLGTSGTEQYF. The CDR3, as DNA: TGTGCCAGCAGCCGGCTCGGGACTAGCGGGACCGAGCAGTACTTC.

The table lists this clonotype with a few counts. This rearrangement joins TRBV5-1 to TRBJ2-1, with TRBD2 identical over 7 bases. Unmatched junction bases numbered 3, after V lost 0 bases and J lost 0 bases. This CDR3 has 16 amino acids. The V gene's germline CDR1 is SGHRS and CDR2 YFSETQ. For the CDR3, the DNA is TGCGCCAGCAGCTTGGAGGGCGGGAGCTCCTACAATGAGCAGTTCTTC. This translates into CASSLEGGSSYNEQFF.

At least ten counts were recorded for this clonotype. The chain recombines TRBV12-3 or TRBV12-4 with TRBJ2-3; the match to TRBD1 covers 7 bases. CDR3 size: 15 residues. Trimming removed 10 bases from V and 0 bases from J; junction bases left unmatched: 10. The CDR3 region is CATEKTGSSTDTQYF. CDR3 in DNA: TGTGCCACCGAAAAGACAGGGTCTAGCACAGATACGCAGTATTTT.

This clonotype was picked up many times. CDR3 residues: CASRDTGAGLVQPQHF. The DNA of the CDR3 is TGTGCCAGCAGGGACACAGGGGCCGGGCTGGTTCAGCCCCAGCATTTT. The V and J genes are TRBV6-6 and TRBJ1-5; 7 bases match TRBD1. This CDR3 contains 16 residues. V gave up 6 bases and J gave up 6 bases; unmatched junction bases: 14. Germline loops: CDR1 MNHNY, CDR2 SVGAGI (reference sequence).

This clonotype was observed many times. The CDR3 sequence: CSVARTGYEQYF. CDR3 nucleotides: TGCAGCGTCGCCAGGACGGGCTACGAGCAGTACTTC. This chain joins TRBV29-1 and TRBJ2-7, with D hard to call. Looked up from germline, CDR1 is SQVTM and CDR2 is ANQGSEA. Between the trimmed V and J ends, which lost 6 bases and 3 bases, there was a span of 12 bases. This CDR3 is 12 amino acids long.

This clonotype was recorded at least ten times. This chain links TRBV7-8 with TRBJ2-5; TRBD1 agrees at 9 bases. CDR1 and CDR2 from the germline V gene are SGHVS and FQNEAQ. There are 15 residues in the CDR3. J gave up 5 bases and V 5 bases, and 9 bases lay outside the gene matches. In DNA form, the CDR3 reads TGTGCCAGCAGCATATTACAGGGGGCGGGTGAGACCCAGTACTTC. Its translation is CASSILQGAGETQYF. Full variable domain (rest looked up from reference TRBV7-8 and TRBJ2-5): GAGVSQSPRYKVAKRGQDVALRCDPISGHVSLFWYQQALGQGPEFLTYFQNEAQLDKSGLPSDRFFAERPEGSVSTLKIQRTQQEDSAVYLCASSILQGAGETQYFGPGTRLLVL.

The table lists this clonotype with a few counts. A read error is possible here, since a much larger clone lies one base away. The gene calls are TRBV5-1 and TRBJ1-3; D remains ambiguous. CDR3 length equals 13 residues. The germline CDR1 and CDR2 sequences are SGHRS and YFSETQ. The CDR3 spells CASSLEGRKTIYF. The CDR3 region has the DNA TGCGCCAGCAGCTTGGAAGGTAGAAAAACCATATATTTT.

This clonotype has at least ten counts. The V call is TRBV5-1, the J call TRBJ1-2; 8 nucleotides line up with TRBD1. Germline CDR1 reads SGHRS; CDR2 reads YFSETQ. There are 14 residues in the CDR3. The ends lost 3 bases at V and 5 bases at J; junction bases unmatched: 6. The CDR3 region has the DNA TGCGCCAGCAGCTCCATAGACAGGGGATATGGCTACACCTTC. Its protein product is CASSSIDRGYGYTF. The full variable domain, its missing parts supplied by reference TRBV5-1 and TRBJ1-2, is KAGVTQTPRYLIKTRGQQVTLSCSPISGHRSVSWYQQTPGQGLQFLFEYFSETQRNKGNFPGRFSGRQFSNSRSEMNVSTLELGDSALYLCASSSIDRGYGYTFGSGTRLTVV.

The V gene is TRBV11-2, the J gene TRBJ2-5, with D uncertain. CDR3 size: 13 residues. The germline V gene encodes CDR1 SGHAT and CDR2 FQNNGV. V was clipped by 0 bases and J by 2 bases, with 4 bases between them. Here the CDR3 DNA reads TGTGCCAGCAGCTTAGAATGGCAAGAGACCCAGTACTTC. Its translation: CASSLEWQETQYF.

This clonotype was picked up many times. The gene calls are TRBV20-1 and TRBJ1-2, with 10 nucleotides matching TRBD1. The CDR3 totals 17 residues. Per germline, CDR1 DFQATT and CDR2 SNEGSKA (reference sequence). Losses at the gene ends were 3 bases for V and 0 bases for J; bases not matched to a gene: 10. The CDR3 DNA sequence: TGCAGTGCTAGCGGCGCGGACAGGGGGTCGGCTAACTATGGCTACACCTTC. Translation gives CSASGADRGSANYGYTF.

This clonotype has at least ten counts. The CDR3 sequence is CASSPGTTSYEQYF. The CDR3 bases are TGTGCCAGCAGCCCCGGGACCACCTCCTACGAGCAGTACTTC. The rearrangement joins TRBV7-7 to TRBJ2-7; D is perhaps TRBD1 or TRBD2 (5 bases each). V lost 5 bases and J lost 0, with 11 bases in between. CDR1 is SSHAT, CDR2 FNYEAQ, per germline (reference sequence). The CDR3 has 14 amino acids.

The sample holds many counts of this clonotype. This chain links TRBV20-1 with TRBJ1-5; 7 bases line up with TRBD1. Germline V gene sequence: CDR1 DFQATT, CDR2 SNEGSKA (reference sequence). Germline trimming cut 7 bases from V and 6 bases from J; bases unmatched to any gene: 12. The CDR3 consists of 14 residues. The CDR3 sequence is CSGVGVPGGQPQHF. The DNA of the CDR3 is TGCAGTGGGGTTGGAGTCCCAGGGGGTCAGCCCCAGCATTTT.